These 3 T cell receptor beta chains were all obtained from the same sample, sequenced in a study of T-cell memory formation after mild COVID-19. TCRdb re-called the 5' RACE reads with MiXCR, one entry per CDR3 protein. The profile shows a few hundred thousand distinct CDR3 sequences, approximately 16% of them singletons. Sequenced: PBMCs or a T cell subset sorted from them (not recorded which). The receptors shown here come from a man between 18 and 29 years old who had mild COVID-19 (a few samples of this study predate the infection). Cell type and time point are not known.

This chain uses TRBV10-2 with TRBJ2-3; D is perhaps TRBD2 (6 bases). The CDR3 length is 11 residues. The V end was cut by 8 bases, the J end by 5 bases, with 8 bases between. CDR1 and CDR2 from the germline V gene are WSHSY and SAAADI. The DNA of the CDR3 is TGCGCCAGCGGGGGAGGAGATACGCAGTATTTT. Protein product: CASGGGDTQYF.

The sample holds many counts of this clonotype. V is TRBV20-1 and J is TRBJ1-2, with D perhaps matching TRBD1 (6 bases). Trimming removed 1 base at V and 4 bases at J, with 13 bases between. The CDR3 sequence is 14 residues long. Germline V CDR1 and CDR2: DFQATT, SNEGSKA (reference sequence). The CDR3 sequence is CSARVPGASYGYTF. CDR3 nucleotide sequence: TGCAGTGCTAGAGTCCCAGGGGCCTCCTATGGCTACACCTTC.

CDR3 protein: CASSLLQGANGYTF. The CDR3 nucleotides read TGTGCCAGCAGCTTGCTCCAGGGGGCGAATGGCTACACCTTC. The chain has TRBV5-5 and TRBJ1-2; 8 nucleotides agree with TRBD1. Trimming took 1 base from V and 6 from J; bases not matched to a gene: 5. The CDR3 loop spans 14 amino acids. Germline V gene sequence: CDR1 SGHKS, CDR2 YYEKEE (reference sequence).